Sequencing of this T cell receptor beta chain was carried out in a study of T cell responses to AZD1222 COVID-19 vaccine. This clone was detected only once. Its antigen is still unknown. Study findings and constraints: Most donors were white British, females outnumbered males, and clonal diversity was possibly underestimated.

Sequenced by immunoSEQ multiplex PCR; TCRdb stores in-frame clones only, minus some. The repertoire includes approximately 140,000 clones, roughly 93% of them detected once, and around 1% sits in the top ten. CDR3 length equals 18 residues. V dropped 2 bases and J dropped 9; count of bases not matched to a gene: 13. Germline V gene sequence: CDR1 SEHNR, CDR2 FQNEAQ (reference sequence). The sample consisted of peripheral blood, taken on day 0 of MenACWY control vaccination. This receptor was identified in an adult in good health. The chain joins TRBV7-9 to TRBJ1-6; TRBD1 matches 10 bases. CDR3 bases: TGTGCCAGCAGCTTAACAACAATTTGGGACAGGGGAAGTTCACCCCTCCACTTT. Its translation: CASSLTTIWDRGSSPLHF.